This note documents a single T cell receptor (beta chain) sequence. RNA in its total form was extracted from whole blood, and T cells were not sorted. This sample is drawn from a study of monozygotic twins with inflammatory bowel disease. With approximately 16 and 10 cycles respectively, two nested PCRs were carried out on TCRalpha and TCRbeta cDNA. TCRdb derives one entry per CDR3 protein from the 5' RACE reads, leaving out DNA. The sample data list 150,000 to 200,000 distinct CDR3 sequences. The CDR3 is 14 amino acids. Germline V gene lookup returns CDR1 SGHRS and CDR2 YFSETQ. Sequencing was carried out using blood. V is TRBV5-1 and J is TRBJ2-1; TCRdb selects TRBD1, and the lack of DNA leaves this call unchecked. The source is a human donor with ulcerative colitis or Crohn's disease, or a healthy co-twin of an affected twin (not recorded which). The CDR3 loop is CASSGRGLNNEQFF.